Listed below are T cell receptor beta chains from one sample, sequenced in a study of CD8+ T cells in alopecia areata. The data were produced by immunoSEQ multiplex PCR, yet TCRdb's version contains in-frame clones alone and is incomplete. The sample holds 110,000 to 150,000 clones; nearly 55% are singletons and the top ten take 15% to 20%. Here the sequenced sample was CD8+ T cells sorted from blood, taken at week 4, from a patient treated with tofacitinib. These receptor sequences come from a human donor with alopecia areata. Each CDR3 is given with its conserved first and last residue. D genes are given only for firm matches. Clone size is given for some rows only: seen once, a few or many times, or a class if the clone is expanded.

j_call: TRBJ1-2; clone_size: few; cdr3_length: 13; v_call: TRBV27; d_call: NA; cdr3_aa: CASSFIRDYGYTF; cdr3_nt: TGTGCCAGCAGTTTTATTCGCGACTATGGCTACACCTTC
j_call: TRBJ1-2; clone_size: NA; cdr3_length: 16; v_call: TRBV5-4; d_call: TRBD1; cdr3_aa: CASSTHTGTGGDGYTF; cdr3_nt: TGTGCCAGCAGCACGCACACCGGGACAGGAGGAGATGGCTACACCTTC
j_call: TRBJ2-1; clone_size: NA; cdr3_length: 17; v_call: TRBV18; d_call: NA; cdr3_aa: CASSPPAGTGSYNEQFF; cdr3_nt: TGTGCCAGCTCACCACCGGCGGGGACGGGGTCCTACAATGAGCAGTTCTTC
j_call: TRBJ1-2; clone_size: NA; cdr3_length: 13; v_call: TRBV18; d_call: NA; cdr3_aa: CASSPPGTIGYTF; cdr3_nt: TGTGCCAGCTCACCACCGGGGACGATCGGCTACACCTTC
j_call: TRBJ2-2; clone_size: NA; cdr3_length: 17; v_call: TRBV14; d_call: TRBD1; cdr3_aa: CASSFPKGTGSTGELFF; cdr3_nt: TGTGCCAGCAGCTTCCCGAAGGGGACAGGGTCGACCGGGGAGCTGTTTTTT
j_call: TRBJ2-3; clone_size: NA; cdr3_length: 15; v_call: TRBV5-1; d_call: NA; cdr3_aa: CASSLRGAPTDTQYF; cdr3_nt: TGCGCCAGCAGCTTAAGGGGGGCACCCACAGATACGCAGTATTTT
j_call: TRBJ2-1; clone_size: NA; cdr3_length: 15; v_call: TRBV29-1; d_call: NA; cdr3_aa: CSVERRGDSYNEQFF; cdr3_nt: TGCAGCGTTGAGAGGCGGGGCGACTCCTACAATGAGCAGTTCTTC
j_call: TRBJ2-1; clone_size: NA; cdr3_length: 12; v_call: TRBV7-9; d_call: NA; cdr3_aa: CASSLDGDEQFF; cdr3_nt: TGTGCCAGCAGCTTAGATGGGGATGAGCAGTTCTTC
j_call: TRBJ2-7; clone_size: few; cdr3_length: 13; v_call: TRBV30; d_call: TRBD1; cdr3_aa: CAWSGQGGHEQYF; cdr3_nt: TGTGCCTGGAGTGGACAGGGGGGTCACGAGCAGTACTTC
j_call: TRBJ2-5; clone_size: NA; cdr3_length: 16; v_call: TRBV15; d_call: NA; cdr3_aa: CATSTHGTEDEETQYF; cdr3_nt: TGTGCCACCTCAACCCACGGAACGGAGGACGAAGAGACCCAGTACTTC
j_call: TRBJ2-1; clone_size: NA; cdr3_length: 15; v_call: TRBV6-5; d_call: NA; cdr3_aa: CASSFLAEKPEEQFF; cdr3_nt: TGTGCCAGCAGTTTTCTCGCGGAGAAGCCGGAAGAGCAGTTCTTC
j_call: TRBJ2-7; clone_size: NA; cdr3_length: 15; v_call: TRBV7-9; d_call: TRBD2; cdr3_aa: CASSFESGGTNEQYF; cdr3_nt: TGTGCCAGCAGCTTTGAAAGCGGGGGGACCAACGAGCAGTACTTC
j_call: TRBJ2-7; clone_size: NA; cdr3_length: 14; v_call: TRBV27; d_call: NA; cdr3_aa: CASSFGTGSYEQYF; cdr3_nt: TGTGCCAGCAGTTTCGGGACTGGCTCCTACGAGCAGTACTTC
j_call: TRBJ1-2; clone_size: few; cdr3_length: 12; v_call: TRBV21-1; d_call: NA; cdr3_aa: CASPRQGRGYTF; cdr3_nt: TGTGCCAGCCCCAGGCAGGGGCGAGGCTACACCTTC
j_call: TRBJ1-1; clone_size: few; cdr3_length: 13; v_call: TRBV19; d_call: NA; cdr3_aa: CASSLYQGTEAFF; cdr3_nt: TGTGCCAGTAGCCTCTATCAGGGCACTGAAGCTTTCTTT
j_call: TRBJ2-1; clone_size: NA; cdr3_length: 14; v_call: TRBV5-6; d_call: NA; cdr3_aa: CASEGASGPNEQFF; cdr3_nt: TGTGCCAGTGAGGGGGCTAGCGGGCCCAATGAGCAGTTCTTC
j_call: TRBJ1-1; clone_size: NA; cdr3_length: 11; v_call: TRBV7-6; d_call: NA; cdr3_aa: CASSLTFEAFF; cdr3_nt: TGTGCCAGCAGCTTGACATTTGAAGCTTTCTTT
j_call: TRBJ2-1; clone_size: NA; cdr3_length: 13; v_call: TRBV2; d_call: NA; cdr3_aa: CASSEVEAGEQFF; cdr3_nt: TGTGCCAGCAGTGAAGTGGAGGCGGGGGAGCAGTTCTTC
j_call: TRBJ1-2; clone_size: NA; cdr3_length: 16; v_call: TRBV4-3; d_call: TRBD1; cdr3_aa: CASSQDRDRWADGYTF; cdr3_nt: TGCGCCAGCAGCCAAGATAGGGACAGGTGGGCGGATGGCTACACCTTC
j_call: TRBJ1-6; clone_size: NA; cdr3_length: 12; v_call: TRBV6-5; d_call: NA; cdr3_aa: CASRDNDSPLHF; cdr3_nt: TGTGCCAGCCGGGACAATGATTCACCCCTCCACTTT
j_call: TRBJ2-7; clone_size: NA; cdr3_length: 16; v_call: TRBV4-3; d_call: TRBD1; cdr3_aa: CASSQDIGTVSREQYF; cdr3_nt: TGCGCCAGCAGCCAAGATATAGGGACAGTCTCTCGCGAGCAGTACTTC
j_call: TRBJ2-5; clone_size: NA; cdr3_length: 17; v_call: TRBV5-1; d_call: NA; cdr3_aa: CASSLATAPGTKETQYF; cdr3_nt: TGCGCCAGCAGCTTAGCCACCGCCCCCGGGACGAAAGAGACCCAGTACTTC
j_call: TRBJ2-7; clone_size: NA; cdr3_length: 12; v_call: TRBV7-9; d_call: NA; cdr3_aa: CASSLSGAEQYF; cdr3_nt: TGTGCCAGCAGCTTATCGGGGGCAGAGCAGTACTTC
j_call: TRBJ2-2; clone_size: few; cdr3_length: 14; v_call: TRBV7-3; d_call: NA; cdr3_aa: CASSLIENTGELFF; cdr3_nt: TGTGCCAGCAGCTTAATTGAGAACACCGGGGAGCTGTTTTTT
j_call: TRBJ2-1; clone_size: few; cdr3_length: 15; v_call: TRBV2; d_call: TRBD1; cdr3_aa: CASSEFGQGDNEQFF; cdr3_nt: TGTGCCAGCAGTGAATTCGGACAGGGGGACAATGAGCAGTTCTTC
j_call: TRBJ2-3; clone_size: few; cdr3_length: 14; v_call: TRBV7-9; d_call: NA; cdr3_aa: CASSEIVGLDTQYF; cdr3_nt: TGTGCCAGCAGCGAGATCGTGGGCCTAGATACGCAGTATTTT
j_call: TRBJ2-7; clone_size: NA; cdr3_length: 16; v_call: TRBV27; d_call: TRBD2; cdr3_aa: CASSRVLASGGDEQYF; cdr3_nt: TGTGCCAGCAGTAGAGTCTTGGCTAGCGGGGGGGACGAGCAGTACTTC
j_call: TRBJ1-1; clone_size: NA; cdr3_length: 13; v_call: TRBV30; d_call: NA; cdr3_aa: CAWGPLRGTEAFF; cdr3_nt: TGTGCCTGGGGGCCCCTCAGGGGCACTGAAGCTTTCTTT
j_call: TRBJ2-7; clone_size: NA; cdr3_length: 13; v_call: TRBV14; d_call: NA; cdr3_aa: CASSSGETYEQYF; cdr3_nt: TGTGCCAGCAGTTCAGGGGAGACCTACGAGCAGTACTTC
j_call: TRBJ2-1; clone_size: NA; cdr3_length: 13; v_call: TRBV27; d_call: NA; cdr3_aa: CASSLAFYNEQFF; cdr3_nt: TGTGCCAGCAGTCTCGCTTTCTACAATGAGCAGTTCTTC
j_call: TRBJ1-3; clone_size: NA; cdr3_length: 12; v_call: TRBV29-1; d_call: NA; cdr3_aa: CSVVGQLNTIYF; cdr3_nt: TGCAGCGTTGTTGGGCAGCTAAACACCATATATTTT
j_call: TRBJ2-2; clone_size: NA; cdr3_length: 16; v_call: TRBV18; d_call: TRBD1; cdr3_aa: CASSPRGTANTGELFF; cdr3_nt: TGTGCCAGCTCACCAAGGGGGACAGCGAACACCGGGGAGCTGTTTTTT
j_call: TRBJ1-6; clone_size: NA; cdr3_length: 13; v_call: TRBV6-5; d_call: TRBD1; cdr3_aa: CASRPDRVEPLHF; cdr3_nt: TGTGCCAGCAGACCAGACAGGGTAGAACCCCTCCACTTT
j_call: TRBJ2-2; clone_size: few; cdr3_length: 14; v_call: TRBV4-1; d_call: TRBD1; cdr3_aa: CASSQRQGAGELFF; cdr3_nt: TGCGCCAGCAGCCAAAGACAGGGGGCCGGGGAGCTGTTTTTT
j_call: TRBJ1-1; clone_size: NA; cdr3_length: 15; v_call: TRBV6-1; d_call: TRBD1; cdr3_aa: CASSELGDRNTEAFF; cdr3_nt: TGTGCCAGCAGTGAATTAGGGGACAGGAACACTGAAGCTTTCTTT
j_call: TRBJ1-5; clone_size: few; cdr3_length: 13; v_call: TRBV13; d_call: TRBD1; cdr3_aa: CACRDRGNQPQHF; cdr3_nt: TGTGCCTGCCGGGACAGGGGCAATCAGCCCCAGCATTTT
j_call: TRBJ1-1; clone_size: NA; cdr3_length: 12; v_call: TRBV30; d_call: NA; cdr3_aa: CAWAPKNTEAFF; cdr3_nt: TGTGCCTGGGCCCCTAAGAACACTGAAGCTTTCTTT
j_call: TRBJ2-1; clone_size: NA; cdr3_length: 14; v_call: TRBV5-4; d_call: NA; cdr3_aa: CASSTTTGNNEQFF; cdr3_nt: TGTGCCAGCAGCACTACGACAGGTAACAATGAGCAGTTCTTC
j_call: TRBJ2-2; clone_size: NA; cdr3_length: 16; v_call: TRBV25-1; d_call: NA; cdr3_aa: CASRGLGRKNTGELFF; cdr3_nt: TGTGCCAGCAGGGGGTTGGGCAGGAAGAACACCGGGGAGCTGTTTTTT
j_call: TRBJ2-1; clone_size: NA; cdr3_length: 13; v_call: TRBV30; d_call: TRBD1; cdr3_aa: CAWKRTGGNEQFF; cdr3_nt: TGTGCCTGGAAGAGAACAGGGGGGAATGAGCAGTTCTTC
j_call: TRBJ2-1; clone_size: few; cdr3_length: 14; v_call: TRBV6-1; d_call: NA; cdr3_aa: CASSASGLNNEQFF; cdr3_nt: TGTGCCAGCAGTGCCTCCGGGCTAAACAATGAGCAGTTCTTC
j_call: TRBJ1-1; clone_size: few; cdr3_length: 13; v_call: TRBV7-3; d_call: NA; cdr3_aa: CASSLGQNTEAFF; cdr3_nt: TGTGCCAGCAGCTTAGGACAGAACACTGAAGCTTTCTTT
j_call: TRBJ2-1; clone_size: few; cdr3_length: 15; v_call: TRBV15; d_call: NA; cdr3_aa: CATSTYKPSYNEQFF; cdr3_nt: TGTGCCACCAGCACTTATAAGCCGTCCTACAATGAGCAGTTCTTC
j_call: TRBJ1-5; clone_size: few; cdr3_length: 15; v_call: TRBV9; d_call: NA; cdr3_aa: CASSVEDSFNQPQHF; cdr3_nt: TGTGCCAGCAGCGTAGAGGACAGCTTCAATCAGCCCCAGCATTTT
j_call: TRBJ2-7; clone_size: NA; cdr3_length: 15; v_call: TRBV25-1; d_call: NA; cdr3_aa: CASSEYGEPLYEQYF; cdr3_nt: TGTGCCAGCAGTGAATACGGGGAACCCCTCTACGAGCAGTACTTC
j_call: TRBJ1-5; clone_size: NA; cdr3_length: 14; v_call: TRBV7-9; d_call: NA; cdr3_aa: CASSLPGPNQPQHF; cdr3_nt: TGTGCCAGCAGCTTACCCGGACCCAATCAGCCCCAGCATTTT
j_call: TRBJ1-1; clone_size: NA; cdr3_length: 11; v_call: TRBV30; d_call: NA; cdr3_aa: CASRGGVEAFF; cdr3_nt: TGTGCCTCCCGGGGGGGAGTCGAAGCTTTCTTT
j_call: TRBJ2-3; clone_size: NA; cdr3_length: 14; v_call: TRBV7-9; d_call: NA; cdr3_aa: CASSLEGATDTQYF; cdr3_nt: TGTGCCAGCAGCTTAGAAGGTGCCACAGATACGCAGTATTTT
j_call: TRBJ2-7; clone_size: NA; cdr3_length: 13; v_call: TRBV11-2; d_call: NA; cdr3_aa: CASSRTAAYEQYF; cdr3_nt: TGTGCCAGCAGCCGGACAGCTGCCTACGAGCAGTACTTC
j_call: TRBJ2-5; clone_size: NA; cdr3_length: 12; v_call: TRBV10-3; d_call: NA; cdr3_aa: CAIRTAKETQYF; cdr3_nt: TGTGCCATCAGGACAGCTAAAGAGACCCAGTACTTC
j_call: TRBJ2-2; clone_size: few; cdr3_length: 15; v_call: TRBV6-5; d_call: TRBD1; cdr3_aa: CASSPGTAAGGELFF; cdr3_nt: TGTGCCAGCAGTCCCGGGACAGCGGCTGGCGGGGAGCTGTTTTTT
j_call: TRBJ1-2; clone_size: few; cdr3_length: 14; v_call: TRBV29-1; d_call: NA; cdr3_aa: CSVDGVRVRYGYTF; cdr3_nt: TGCAGCGTTGATGGGGTGAGAGTACGGTATGGCTACACCTTC